The 16 T cell receptor beta chains listed next were all sequenced from one sample in a study of molecular identifiers for immune sequencing clone quantification. One entry per CDR3 protein, called by TCRdb with MiXCR from the PCR reads. The data contain some 680,000 distinct CDR3 sequences, about 25% of them singletons. Sequencing was carried out using naive CD8+ T cells from blood, with Jurkat cell RNA spiked in. Subset indicated: FACS-sorted CD8+CD4-CCR7+CD45RA+ naive T cells. The receptor source for this set is a human donor in good health. Some libraries in this study had Jurkat cell RNA spiked in.

The chain combines TRBV23-1 with TRBJ1-1; 8 positions agree with TRBD1. TRBV23-1 is marked as an open reading frame, function uncertain. Losses at the gene ends were 3 bases for V and 4 bases for J; bases not matched to a gene: 10. The CDR3 totals 16 residues. CDR3 coding DNA: TGCGCCAGCAGTCACCCGACACAGGGGGGCGGCACTGAAGCTTTCTTT. This encodes CASSHPTQGGGTEAFF.

This sequence joins TRBV20-1 and TRBJ2-3; a weak D match, TRBD2 (6 bases). Trimming stripped 0 bases from V and 0 bases from J, with 16 bases between. The germline gives CDR1 DFQATT, CDR2 SNEGSKA (reference sequence). The CDR3 has 17 residues. The CDR3 region is CSARDALGTFSTDTQYF. Here the CDR3 DNA reads TGCAGTGCTAGAGATGCTCTAGGGACTTTTAGCACAGATACGCAGTATTTT.

This clonotype was found a few times. J is TRBJ2-7 and V is TRBV28; TRBD2 matches 9 bases. The germline CDR1 and CDR2 sequences are MDHEN and SYDVKM. The CDR3 is made up of 15 amino acids. The junction had 7 bases not matched to a gene; V was cut back by 0 bases and J by 7 bases. The CDR3 spells CASSLWGGRAGEQYF. For the CDR3, the DNA is TGTGCCAGCAGTTTATGGGGCGGGAGGGCCGGGGAGCAGTACTTC.

A remark on this clonotype: A much bigger clone sits one base away, suggesting this may be a read error. V is TRBV20-1 and J is TRBJ1-1, with unresolved D. Per the germline V gene, CDR1 is DFQATT and CDR2 is SNEGSKA (reference sequence). The V and J ends lost 5 bases and 5 bases respectively, with 15 bases between them. This CDR3 spans 13 amino acids. In DNA form, the CDR3 reads TGCAGTGCTGGAGCTTCAGAAGAGACTGAAGCTTTCTTT. Its translation is CSAGASEETEAFF.

This clonotype was counted between two and nine times. The chain has TRBV27 and TRBJ1-4, with unresolved D. Germline CDR1 MNHEY, CDR2 SMNVEV (reference sequence). CDR3 length: 14 amino acids. V lost 2 bases and J lost 8, with 12 bases in between. CDR3 DNA sequence: TGTGCCAGCAGTTTACTCAGCAGAGGAGAAAAACTGTTTTTT. Its protein is CASSLLSRGEKLFF.

J is TRBJ2-7 and V is TRBV7-9; perhaps TRBD2 as D (6 bases). Per the germline V gene, CDR1 is SEHNR and CDR2 is FQNEAQ (reference sequence). CDR3 length equals 16 residues. V gave up 6 bases and J gave up 2 bases, with 20 bases separating them. The CDR3 spells CASSYTGTESPYEQYF. The CDR3 region has the DNA TGTGCCAGCAGTTACACCGGGACTGAGAGTCCCTACGAGCAGTACTTC.

This clonotype was seen repeatedly, ten times or more. The chain employs TRBV5-1 and TRBJ2-3; D is unclear. Germline CDR1 and CDR2: SGHRS and YFSETQ. This CDR3 has 12 amino acids. V was clipped by 6 bases and J by 5 bases, with 10 bases between them. The CDR3 sequence: CASTGGRDTQYF. The CDR3 DNA sequence: TGCGCCAGCACAGGCGGCCGAGATACGCAGTATTTT.

The chain recombines TRBV18 with TRBJ2-5, with D possibly TRBD2 on 5 matching bases. Trimming left V 3 bases short and J 5 bases short, with 13 bases between. Germline CDR1 is KGHSH and CDR2 is LQKENI. The CDR3 extends over 14 amino acids. The CDR3 loop reads CASSPPGSRETQYF. The DNA for the CDR3 is TGTGCCAGCTCACCCCCGGGGTCAAGGGAGACCCAGTACTTC.

This chain connects TRBV2 to TRBJ2-3; either TRBD1 or TRBD2 may supply D (6 bases each). The length of the CDR3 is 13 residues. Trimming cost V 6 bases and J 2 bases, with 9 bases left between them. Germline assignment: CDR1 SNHLY and CDR2 FYNNEI. The CDR3: CASRGGNTDTQYF. The CDR3 DNA follows: TGTGCCAGCAGGGGGGGCAACACAGATACGCAGTATTTT.

This clonotype has ten or more counts. The CDR3 sequence is CASSPGLAGGWLETQYF. CDR3 in DNA: TGTGCCAGCAGCCCGGGACTAGCGGGAGGGTGGCTAGAGACCCAGTACTTC. J is TRBJ2-5 and V is TRBV7-2, with 16 bases identical to TRBD2. This CDR3 has 17 amino acids. J gave up 4 bases and V 5 bases, and 7 bases lay outside the gene matches. CDR1 is SGHTA and CDR2 is FQGNSA in the germline V gene. The full variable domain, in which reference TRBV7-2 and TRBJ2-5 provide the parts outside the CDR3, is GAGVSQSPSNKVTEKGKDVELRCDPISGHTALYWYRQSLGQGLEFLIYFQGNSAPDKSGLPSDRFSAERTGGSVSTLTIQRTQQEDSAVYLCASSPGLAGGWLETQYFGPGTRLLVL.

The table lists this clonotype with many counts. J is TRBJ1-1 and V is TRBV6-2 or TRBV6-3, with TRBD1 identical over 7 bases. The CDR3 is 14 amino acids. J lost 7 bases, V lost 6 bases, and 11 bases had no gene match. CDR1 and CDR2 from the germline V gene are MNHEY and SVGEGT. In DNA, the CDR3 is TGTGCCAGCAGCCAACTACAGGGGCAAATTGAAGCTTTCTTT. It yields the protein CASSQLQGQIEAFF.

This chain uses TRBV19 with TRBJ1-1; D is unresolved. The germline CDR1 and CDR2 sequences are LNHDA and SQIVND (reference sequence). Deletions cut 7 bases from V and 7 bases from J, with 16 bases between. The CDR3 contains 13 residues. For the CDR3, the DNA is TGTGCCAGTATGGGCGGAATTTTCTATGAAGCTTTCTTT. Its translation is CASMGGIFYEAFF.

In the case of this clonotype: The junction departs from germline at one end; a sequencing error may be responsible. J is TRBJ2-5 and V is TRBV25-1; D is undetermined. The CDR3 extends over 14 amino acids. Germline V gene data show CDR1 as MGHDK and CDR2 as SYGVNS. This CDR3 is CAGSDPEPKETQYF. The CDR3 nucleotides are TGTGCCGGCAGTGACCCAGAACCAAAAGAGACCCAGTACTTC.

In its sample, this clonotype was seen a few times. A much more abundant neighbour one base away suggests this may be a read error. The chain combines TRBV5-1 with TRBJ2-7, with D maybe TRBD1 (5 bases). V was clipped by 4 bases and J by 3 bases, with 14 bases between them. The CDR3 length is 14 residues. CDR1 is SGHRS, CDR2 YFSETQ, per germline. CDR3 protein: CASSLTWQGYEQYF. The CDR3 nucleotides read TGCGCCAGCAGCCTGACGTGGCAGGGCTACGAGCAGTACTTC.

This rearrangement joins TRBV7-6 to TRBJ2-2; TRBD2 is a possible D gene (5 bases). CDR1 is SGHVS, CDR2 FNYEAQ, per germline. The V and J ends lost 5 bases and 1 base respectively, with 20 bases between them. This CDR3 region has 18 residues. Here the CDR3 DNA reads TGTGCCAGCAGCCCAGCGGTGGCTTTCATGTGGAACACCGGGGAGCTGTTTTTT. This sequence encodes CASSPAVAFMWNTGELFF.

The CDR3 here is CASSVGVGSNQPQHF. The CDR3, as DNA: TGTGCCAGCAGCGTGGGGGTCGGCAGCAATCAGCCCCAGCATTTT. This chain uses TRBV11-2 with TRBJ1-5; TRBD1 might be the D (5 bases). From germline, CDR1 is SGHAT and CDR2 FQNNGV. This CDR3 spans 15 amino acids. The V end lost 5 bases, the J end lost 1 base, and 12 bases lay between the germline ends. The whole variable domain, remainder taken from reference TRBV11-2 and TRBJ1-5, is EAGVAQSPRYKIIEKRQSVAFWCNPISGHATLYWYQQILGQGPKLLIQFQNNGVVDDSQLPKDRFSAERLKGVDSTLKIQPAKLEDSAVYLCASSVGVGSNQPQHFGDGTRLSIL.